This passage covers 26 T cell receptor beta chains from one sample sequenced in a study of OX40 agonist ivuxolimab in advanced cancers. Sequencing used immunoSEQ multiplex PCR; TCRdb keeps in-frame clones, though not all of them. The sample lists under 20,000 clones, 84% occurring once. Sequences were derived from CD4+ or CD8+ T cells sorted from blood, sampled in a trial of the OX40 agonist ivuxolimab. These receptors were taken from an adult with an advanced solid tumor such as melanoma, head and neck, liver or kidney cancer.

V and J are TRBV11-2 and TRBJ2-3, with TRBD2 identical over 14 bases. Unmatched junction bases numbered 6, after V lost 6 bases and J lost 1 base. The CDR3 contains 17 residues. Germline CDR1 is SGHAT and CDR2 is FQNNGV. For the CDR3, the DNA is TGTGCCAGCAGTCTAATGGGACTAGCGGGGGGCACAGATACGCAGTATTTT. Encoded protein: CASSLMGLAGGTDTQYF.

The chain uses TRBV7-3 and TRBJ2-3; possible D gene TRBD1, 6 bases. From germline, CDR1 is SGHTA and CDR2 FQGTGA. Trimming stripped 5 bases from V and 7 bases from J, with 13 bases between. The CDR3 spans 13 residues. For the CDR3, the DNA is TGTGCCAGCAGCCAGGGGACCCGGAATACGCAGTATTTT. Translated: CASSQGTRNTQYF.

V and J are TRBV30 and TRBJ2-3; no clear D gene. Germline loops: CDR1 GTSNPN, CDR2 SVGIG (reference sequence). V lost 1 base to trimming and J lost 6 bases, with 8 bases between them. This CDR3 is 12 amino acids long. The CDR3 DNA reads TGTGCCTGGAGTGGGAGTCTGGATACGCAGTATTTT. Residues: CAWSGSLDTQYF. The variable domain in full, with the rest retrieved from reference TRBV30 and TRBJ2-3, is SQTIHQWPATLVQPVGSPLSLECTVEGTSNPNLYWYRQAAGRGLQLLFYSVGIGQISSEVPQNLSASRPQDRQFILSSKKLLLSDSGFYLCAWSGSLDTQYFGPGTRLTVL.

The chain joins TRBV5-4 to TRBJ2-2; no definite D call. This CDR3 is 14 amino acids long. V lost 0 bases and J 4 bases, leaving 7 bases between the germline ends. Germline CDR1 is SGHNT and CDR2 is YYREEE (reference sequence). The CDR3 loop is CASSLGSSTGELFF. The CDR3 nucleotides are TGTGCCAGCAGCTTGGGAAGCAGCACCGGGGAGCTGTTTTTT.

This clone was recorded once. The chain couples TRBV14 to TRBJ1-2; no clear D gene. The CDR3 length is 15 residues. The germline V gene has CDR1 SGHDN and CDR2 FVKESK. V lost 3 bases and J lost 4, with 15 bases in between. The CDR3 region has the DNA TGTGCCAGCAGCCATATGACCAGTAACCTCTATGGCTACACCTTC. Translated, it gives CASSHMTSNLYGYTF.

The gene calls are TRBV11-1 and TRBJ2-7, with D maybe TRBD2 (5 bases). This CDR3 spans 14 amino acids. The germline V gene encodes CDR1 SGHAT and CDR2 FQDESV (reference sequence). Trimming stripped 2 bases from V and 6 bases from J, with 14 bases between. CDR3 coding DNA: TGTGCCAGCAGCTTACCGACTGAGCGGAGCGAGCAGTACTTC. Translated, it gives CASSLPTERSEQYF.

The rearrangement joins TRBV11-2 to TRBJ2-7, with TRBD1 matching over 8 bases. After removal of 5 bases from V and 2 bases from J, the junction contained 2 bases not matched to a gene. Germline V gene lookup returns CDR1 SGHAT and CDR2 FQNNGV. The CDR3 runs to 13 residues. As DNA, the CDR3 is TGTGCCAGCAGCGGGACAGGTACCTACGAGCAGTACTTC. Amino acids: CASSGTGTYEQYF.

V gene TRBV4-1 combines with J gene TRBJ1-3; unclear D gene. The CDR3 is 14 amino acids. The V end lost 1 base, the J end lost 8 bases, and 12 bases lay between the germline ends. Germline V lookup: CDR1 MGHRA, CDR2 YSYEKL. This CDR3 reads CASSQASIGDTIYF. CDR3 nucleotide sequence: TGCGCCAGCAGCCAAGCCTCGATAGGTGACACCATATATTTT.

The chain joins TRBV6-5 to TRBJ2-5; 9 bases fit TRBD1. The CDR3 totals 15 residues. Germline values: CDR1 MNHEY, CDR2 SVGAGI. The V and J ends lost 6 bases and 5 bases, in that order; junction bases with no gene match: 10. The CDR3 loop is CASRAGQGSAETQYF. CDR3 coding DNA: TGTGCCAGCAGAGCCGGACAGGGGTCGGCGGAGACCCAGTACTTC.

This clone came up once. The chain combines TRBV28 with TRBJ1-5, with D uncertain. The CDR3 has 13 residues. The germline gives CDR1 MDHEN, CDR2 SYDVKM. Trimming took 6 bases from V and 0 from J, leaving 6 bases between them. CDR3 sequence (DNA): TGTGCCAGCAGGCCGAATAGCAATCAGCCCCAGCATTTT. It specifies CASRPNSNQPQHF.

This clone was detected once. The chain has TRBV18 and TRBJ2-5; D is perhaps TRBD1 or TRBD2 (5 bases each). Germline CDR1 and CDR2: KGHSH and LQKENI. The CDR3 contains 13 residues. Trimming pared 3 bases from V and 3 bases from J, leaving 8 bases between. The CDR3 DNA sequence: TGTGCCAGCTCACCCGGGACGGAAGAGACCCAGTACTTC. As protein: CASSPGTEETQYF.

The rearrangement uses TRBV29-1 and TRBJ1-2; D remains ambiguous. Germline loops: CDR1 SQVTM, CDR2 ANQGSEA. CDR3 length: 12 residues. Trimming took 5 bases from V and 4 from J, leaving 11 bases between them. CDR3: CSVFREGYGYTF. CDR3 in DNA: TGCAGCGTTTTTCGGGAGGGCTATGGCTACACCTTC. Together with reference TRBV29-1 and TRBJ1-2, the CDR3 gives the full variable domain: SAVISQKPSRDICQRGTSLTIQCQVDSQVTMMFWYRQQPGQSLTLIATANQGSEATYESGFVIDKFPISRPNLTFSTLTVSNMSPEDSSIYLCSVFREGYGYTFGSGTRLTVV.

The rearrangement links TRBV28 to TRBJ1-5; D unclear. The length of the CDR3 is 13 residues. The V and J ends lost 6 bases and 6 bases respectively, with 12 bases between them. CDR1 MDHEN and CDR2 SYDVKM come from the germline V gene. CDR3 coding DNA: TGTGCCAGCAGGGAAACAAATATTCAGCCCCAGCATTTT. Translating gives CASRETNIQPQHF.

The gene calls are TRBV19 and TRBJ1-2; 8 bases line up with TRBD1. The V gene's germline CDR1 is LNHDA and CDR2 SQIVND (reference sequence). The CDR3 extends over 13 amino acids. Losses at the gene ends were 9 bases for V and 8 bases for J; bases not matched to a gene: 11. The CDR3 reads CASSLTGAIGYTF. The DNA of the CDR3 is TGTGCCAGCTCATTGACAGGGGCTATCGGCTACACCTTC.

The rearrangement links TRBV5-1 to TRBJ1-2; D is uncertain. The germline CDR1 and CDR2 sequences are SGHRS and YFSETQ. CDR3 length: 13 residues. V gave up 5 bases and J gave up 7 bases, with 15 bases separating them. CDR3 in amino acids: CASSSEGVSGYTF. The CDR3, as DNA: TGCGCCAGCAGTTCTGAGGGAGTATCTGGCTACACCTTC.

This chain joins TRBV27 and TRBJ2-7; D perhaps matches TRBD2 (7 bases). CDR1 and CDR2 (germline): MNHEY, SMNVEV (reference sequence). Trimming left V 7 bases short and J 1 base short, with 14 bases between. The CDR3 spans 14 residues. CDR3 DNA sequence: TGTGCCAGCAATAGGGGGGGCGAATCCTACGAGCAGTACTTC. It specifies CASNRGGESYEQYF.

The chain combines TRBV2 with TRBJ2-1, with unresolved D. V was pared by 0 bases and J by 10 bases, with 4 bases between. Germline assignment: CDR1 SNHLY and CDR2 FYNNEI. The CDR3 is 11 residues long. The CDR3: CASSEASEQFF. The CDR3 nucleotides read TGTGCCAGCAGTGAAGCTTCAGAGCAGTTCTTC.

This rearrangement joins TRBV18 to TRBJ2-5, with D maybe TRBD1 (6 bases). The CDR3 extends over 16 amino acids. Trimming shortened V by 6 bases and J by 0 bases, and 17 bases separated the two germline ends. Looked up from germline, CDR1 is KGHSH and CDR2 is LQKENI. The DNA for the CDR3 is TGTGCCAGCTCCGCCCCCCCGGACAGATACCAAGAGACCCAGTACTTC. Amino acids: CASSAPPDRYQETQYF.

This chain joins TRBV19 and TRBJ1-1; D unclear. Germline V gene sequence: CDR1 LNHDA, CDR2 SQIVND (reference sequence). The V gene lost 4 bases and the J gene lost 3 bases, with 3 bases spanning the gap. The CDR3 consists of 11 residues. CDR3: CASSRDTEAFF. Written as DNA, the CDR3 is TGTGCCAGTAGTAGAGACACTGAAGCTTTCTTT.

The rearrangement uses TRBV5-6 and TRBJ1-2; no clear D. This CDR3 has 16 residues. In germline, CDR1 is SGHDT, CDR2 YYEEEE. The V and J ends lost 2 bases and 0 bases respectively, with 14 bases between them. CDR3 sequence: CASSFGPRTPNYGYTF. CDR3 DNA: TGTGCCAGCAGCTTTGGACCGCGCACCCCTAACTATGGCTACACCTTC.

The chain joins TRBV28 to TRBJ1-1; D remains unclear. Germline V lookup: CDR1 MDHEN, CDR2 SYDVKM. V was cut by 1 base and J by 7 bases, with 7 bases left in between. The CDR3 sequence is 12 residues long. CDR3 in amino acids: CASSLSLGEAFF. The CDR3, as DNA: TGTGCCAGCAGTTTATCCCTAGGTGAAGCTTTCTTT.

The rearrangement joins TRBV5-4 to TRBJ2-1, with D possibly matching TRBD2 (6 bases). CDR3 length equals 14 residues. Germline V gene data show CDR1 as SGHNT and CDR2 as YYREEE (reference sequence). Trimming cost V 0 bases and J 8 bases, with 12 bases left between them. CDR3: CASSLGAGKDEQFF. CDR3 nucleotides: TGTGCCAGCAGCTTGGGGGCGGGGAAGGATGAGCAGTTCTTC. Based on the CDR3 plus reference TRBV5-4 and TRBJ2-1, the full variable domain is ETGVTQSPTHLIKTRGQQVTLRCSSQSGHNTVSWYQQALGQGPQFIFQYYREEENGRGNFPPRFSGLQFPNYSSELNVNALELDDSALYLCASSLGAGKDEQFFGPGTRLTVL.

This chain links TRBV28 with TRBJ2-2; D not resolved. This CDR3 is 11 amino acids long. Germline CDR1 is MDHEN and CDR2 is SYDVKM. V was cut by 4 bases and J by 7 bases, with 4 bases left in between. DNA of the CDR3: TGTGCCAGCAGTTCTGACGGGGAGCTGTTTTTT. Translated, it gives CASSSDGELFF.

V is TRBV10-2 and J is TRBJ2-1, with D possibly matching TRBD2 (5 bases). The CDR3 extends over 17 amino acids. Trimming pared 10 bases from V and 3 bases from J, leaving 25 bases between. Germline CDR1 WSHSY, CDR2 SAAADI. The DNA for the CDR3 is TGCGCCACCAAACCACGGGGTGAGCCCGGGCGCTACAATGAGCAGTTCTTC. Translation: CATKPRGEPGRYNEQFF.

V and J are TRBV11-2 and TRBJ2-3; TRBD2 aligns across 15 bases. From germline, CDR1 is SGHAT and CDR2 FQNNGV. V gave up 5 bases and J gave up 4 bases; unmatched junction bases: 4. This CDR3 region has 16 residues. The CDR3 spells CASSKGLAGGADTQYF. In DNA, the CDR3 is TGTGCCAGCAGCAAGGGACTAGCGGGAGGCGCAGATACGCAGTATTTT. Variable domain in full (rest from reference TRBV11-2 and TRBJ2-3): EAGVAQSPRYKIIEKRQSVAFWCNPISGHATLYWYQQILGQGPKLLIQFQNNGVVDDSQLPKDRFSAERLKGVDSTLKIQPAKLEDSAVYLCASSKGLAGGADTQYFGPGTRLTVL.

The chain recombines TRBV27 with TRBJ2-3, with D maybe TRBD2 (6 bases). Trimming removed 3 bases at V and 6 bases at J, with 10 bases between. Per germline, CDR1 MNHEY and CDR2 SMNVEV (reference sequence). The CDR3 is made up of 13 amino acids. CDR3 in amino acids: CASSFREWDTQYF. In DNA, the CDR3 is TGTGCCAGCAGTTTCCGGGAGTGGGATACGCAGTATTTT.